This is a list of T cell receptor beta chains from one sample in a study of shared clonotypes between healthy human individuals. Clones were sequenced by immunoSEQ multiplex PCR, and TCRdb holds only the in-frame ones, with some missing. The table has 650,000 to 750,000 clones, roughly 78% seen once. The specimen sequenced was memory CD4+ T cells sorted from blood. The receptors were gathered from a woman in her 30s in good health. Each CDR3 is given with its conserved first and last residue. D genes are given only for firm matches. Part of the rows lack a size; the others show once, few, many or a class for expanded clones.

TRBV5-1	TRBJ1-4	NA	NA	CASSRDPDLNEKLFF	TGCGCCAGCAGTCGAGACCCGGACCTTAATGAAAAACTGTTTTTT
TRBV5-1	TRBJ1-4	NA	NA	CASSLGQINEKLFF	TGCGCCAGCAGCTTAGGACAAATTAATGAAAAACTGTTTTTT
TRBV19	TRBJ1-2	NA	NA	CASSTTGTRAYGYTF	TGTGCCAGTAGTACAACCGGGACAAGGGCCTATGGCTACACCTTC
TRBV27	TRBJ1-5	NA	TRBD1	CASRGGTDNQPQHF	TGTGCCAGCAGAGGCGGGACAGACAATCAGCCCCAGCATTTT
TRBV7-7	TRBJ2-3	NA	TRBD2	CASSLEGLGSTQYF	TGTGCCAGCAGCTTAGAGGGACTAGGTAGTACGCAGTATTTT
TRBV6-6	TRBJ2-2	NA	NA	CASTPRWSVHTGELFF	TGTGCCAGCACCCCGAGGTGGAGTGTTCACACCGGGGAGCTGTTTTTT
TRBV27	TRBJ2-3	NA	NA	CASSPGDYTDTQYF	TGTGCCAGCAGTCCCGGTGATTACACAGATACGCAGTATTTT
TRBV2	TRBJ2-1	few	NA	CASRPSFGFNEQFF	TGTGCCAGCAGGCCATCCTTTGGATTCAATGAGCAGTTCTTC
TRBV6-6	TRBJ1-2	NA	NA	CASRPPSLGYTF	TGTGCCAGCAGACCCCCCTCTTTGGGCTACACCTTC
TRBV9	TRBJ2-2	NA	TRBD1	CASSLGQGDTTGELFF	TGTGCCAGCAGCCTTGGACAGGGAGACACCACCGGGGAGCTGTTTTTT
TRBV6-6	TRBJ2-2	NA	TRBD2	CASSYSGGSDTGELFF	TGTGCCAGCAGTTACTCTGGCGGGAGTGACACCGGGGAGCTGTTTTTT
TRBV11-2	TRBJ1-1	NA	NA	CASSRTIGQPTKNTEAFF	TGTGCCAGCAGCCGGACCATCGGACAGCCGACCAAGAACACTGAAGCTTTCTTT
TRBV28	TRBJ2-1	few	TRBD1	CAMGQGAQSSYNEQFF	TGTGCCATGGGCCAGGGGGCGCAAAGTTCCTACAATGAGCAGTTCTTC
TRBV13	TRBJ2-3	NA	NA	CASSLGTARLGTQYF	TGTGCCAGCAGCTTAGGGACGGCCCGGCTCGGTACGCAGTATTTT
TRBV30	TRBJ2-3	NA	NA	CAWSPGRDTQYF	TGTGCCTGGAGTCCTGGACGGGATACGCAGTATTTT
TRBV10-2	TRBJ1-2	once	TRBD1	CASKTGTAYGYTF	TGCGCCAGCAAAACCGGGACAGCCTATGGCTACACCTTC
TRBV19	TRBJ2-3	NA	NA	CASSPGRADTQYF	TGTGCCAGTAGTCCCGGACGGGCAGATACGCAGTATTTT
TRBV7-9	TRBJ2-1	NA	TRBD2	CASSLGIAGGLDEQFF	TGTGCCAGCAGCTTAGGGATAGCGGGAGGATTGGATGAGCAGTTCTTC
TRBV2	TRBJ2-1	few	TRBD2	CASSASGSSYNEQFF	TGTGCCAGCAGCGCTAGCGGGAGCTCCTACAATGAGCAGTTCTTC
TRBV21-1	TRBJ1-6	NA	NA	CASSKGQGAGSPLHF	TGTGCCAGCAGCAAGGGACAGGGGGCAGGGTCACCCCTCCACTTT
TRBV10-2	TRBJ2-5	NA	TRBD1	CASNGQGIETQYF	TGCGCCAGCAACGGACAGGGAATAGAGACCCAGTACTTC
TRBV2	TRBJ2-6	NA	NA	CASSAPIQSRANVLTF	TGTGCCAGCAGTGCACCGATACAAAGTCGGGCCAACGTCCTGACTTTC
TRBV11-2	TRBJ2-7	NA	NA	CASSLTNAREQYF	TGTGCCAGCAGCTTAACGAACGCGCGCGAGCAGTACTTC
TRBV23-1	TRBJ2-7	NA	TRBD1	CASSHCGTGVEQYF	TGCGCCAGCAGTCATTGCGGGACAGGGGTTGAGCAGTACTTC
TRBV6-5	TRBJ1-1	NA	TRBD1	CASSNRGRSIAEAFF	TGTGCCAGCAGCAACAGGGGGCGGTCAATCGCTGAAGCTTTCTTT
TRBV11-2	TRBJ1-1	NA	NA	CASSLVEGTAFF	TGTGCCAGCAGCTTAGTTGAGGGTACGGCTTTCTTT
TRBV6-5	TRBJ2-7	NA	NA	CASSYQWGDFTYEQYF	TGTGCCAGCAGTTACCAATGGGGGGACTTCACCTACGAGCAGTACTTC
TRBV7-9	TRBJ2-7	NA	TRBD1	CASSLEGARGWEQYF	TGTGCCAGCAGCTTAGAAGGAGCCAGGGGGTGGGAGCAGTACTTC
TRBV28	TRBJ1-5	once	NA	CASGINKGTQHF	TGTGCCAGCGGCATCAACAAGGGGACCCAGCATTTT
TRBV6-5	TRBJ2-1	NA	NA	CASSYQGATYNEQFF	TGTGCCAGCAGTTATCAAGGGGCAACCTACAATGAGCAGTTCTTC
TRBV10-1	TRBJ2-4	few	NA	CASSESGQNIQYF	TGCGCCAGCAGTGAGTCAGGCCAAAACATTCAGTACTTC
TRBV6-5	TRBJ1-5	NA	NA	CASSPGGGPGPQHF	TGTGCCAGCAGTCCTGGCGGGGGGCCCGGTCCCCAGCATTTT
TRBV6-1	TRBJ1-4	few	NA	CASSVPTGNKDEKLFF	TGTGCCAGCAGTGTTCCAACAGGGAATAAGGATGAAAAACTGTTTTTT
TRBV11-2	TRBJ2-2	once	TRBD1	CASNNVGTGPYGELFF	TGTGCCAGCAACAATGTCGGGACAGGGCCGTACGGGGAGCTGTTTTTT
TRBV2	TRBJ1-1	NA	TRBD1	CATGKGQGIEAFF	TGTGCCACCGGAAAAGGACAGGGCATTGAAGCTTTCTTT
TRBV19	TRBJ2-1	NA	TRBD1	CASRSRGTGSYNEQFF	TGTGCCAGTAGAAGCCGTGGGACAGGTTCCTACAATGAGCAGTTCTTC
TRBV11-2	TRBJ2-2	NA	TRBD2	CASSLAPAGGNTGELFF	TGTGCCAGCAGCTTAGCCCCAGCGGGGGGAAACACCGGGGAGCTGTTTTTT
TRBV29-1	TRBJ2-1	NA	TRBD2	CSVAGTSGSSYNEQFF	TGCAGCGTTGCCGGGACTAGCGGGAGCTCCTACAATGAGCAGTTCTTC
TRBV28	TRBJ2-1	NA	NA	CAISTASAYNEQFF	TGTGCCATATCGACAGCGTCAGCCTACAATGAGCAGTTCTTC
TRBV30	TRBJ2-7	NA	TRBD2	CAWTSGGPYEQYF	TGTGCCTGGACTAGCGGGGGACCCTACGAGCAGTACTTC
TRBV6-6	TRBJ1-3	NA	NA	CASSYGQSGNTIYF	TGTGCCAGCAGTTACGGGCAGAGTGGAAACACCATATATTTT
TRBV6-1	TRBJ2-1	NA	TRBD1	CASSGRTGRNHEQFF	TGTGCCAGCAGTGGGCGGACAGGGCGGAATCATGAGCAGTTCTTC